These 10 T cell receptor beta chains were all obtained from the same sample, sequenced in a study of T cells in narcolepsy. Profiled with immunoSEQ multiplex PCR; TCRdb holds only in-frame clones, not every one. The table records about 25,000 clones, around 83% of them present only once. Sequencing was done on a sample of CD45RA- memory CD4+ T cells from PBMCs. The origin of the receptors is a human donor with narcolepsy.

In this sample, this clone turned up once. This chain links TRBV19 with TRBJ2-2; D is possibly TRBD1 (6 bases). The ends were cut back, 3 bases at V and 0 bases at J, with 8 bases in the middle. CDR1 and CDR2 (germline): LNHDA, SQIVND (reference sequence). This CDR3 contains 15 residues. The CDR3 region is CASSINRANTGELFF. In DNA, the CDR3 is TGTGCCAGTAGTATTAACAGGGCGAACACCGGGGAGCTGTTTTTT.

This clone was counted a few times. The CDR3 DNA reads TGTGCCATCAGTCCGGACTTTAACAATGAGCAGTTCTTC. It yields the protein CAISPDFNNEQFF. The chain is built from TRBV10-3 and TRBJ2-1; D may be TRBD2 (5 bases). The germline V and J ends were trimmed by 5 bases and 5 bases, with 10 bases remaining between them. This CDR3 comprises 13 residues. Germline values: CDR1 ENHRY, CDR2 SYGVKD.

The chain carries TRBV10-3 and TRBJ2-1; D gene ambiguous. CDR1 is ENHRY and CDR2 is SYGVKD in the germline V gene. The CDR3 totals 13 residues. Trimming cost V 7 bases and J 5 bases, with 12 bases left between them. The CDR3 protein is CAINVGPNNEQFF. CDR3 bases: TGTGCCATCAATGTCGGGCCTAACAATGAGCAGTTCTTC.

The J gene is TRBJ1-1, the V gene TRBV7-6; tentative D call: TRBD1 (6 bases). Germline V gives CDR1 SGHVS, CDR2 FNYEAQ. The V gene lost 2 bases and the J gene lost 4 bases, with 14 bases spanning the gap. This CDR3 region has 15 residues. CDR3 region: CASSLQGLEVTEAFF. In nucleotides, the CDR3 is TGTGCCAGCAGCTTACAGGGGTTGGAGGTCACTGAAGCTTTCTTT.

This sequence joins TRBV6-5 and TRBJ1-4; D is possibly TRBD1 (5 bases). V was clipped by 6 bases and J by 8 bases, with 19 bases between them. Germline assignment: CDR1 MNHEY and CDR2 SVGAGI. This CDR3 comprises 15 residues. The CDR3 DNA follows: TGTGCCAGCAGGGGGACCAACAGGATCGGGGAAAAACTGTTTTTT. It is translated as CASRGTNRIGEKLFF.

The chain combines TRBV2 with TRBJ1-3, with D possibly being TRBD1 (5 bases). The CDR3 totals 17 residues. From germline, CDR1 is SNHLY and CDR2 FYNNEI. Trimming shortened V by 2 bases and J by 0 bases, and 14 bases separated the two germline ends. This chain's CDR3 is CASSENQGWGSGNTIYF. The CDR3 bases are TGTGCCAGCAGTGAAAACCAGGGATGGGGCTCTGGAAACACCATATATTTT. Combining the CDR3 with reference TRBV2 and TRBJ1-3 gives the whole variable domain EPEVTQTPSHQVTQMGQEVILRCVPISNHLYFYWYRQILGQKVEFLVSFYNNEISEKSEIFDDQFSVERPDGSNFTLKIRSTKLEDSAMYFCASSENQGWGSGNTIYFGEGSWLTVV.

CDR3 loop: CASSDVGADQPQHF. DNA for the CDR3: TGTGCCAGCAGTGACGTGGGGGCGGATCAGCCCCAGCATTTT. The chain links TRBV2 to TRBJ1-5; D is possibly TRBD1 (6 bases). Trimming took 3 bases from V and 5 from J, leaving 11 bases between them. Per the germline V gene, CDR1 is SNHLY and CDR2 is FYNNEI. The length of the CDR3 is 14 residues.

This clone has only a few counts. The chain couples TRBV25-1 to TRBJ1-2; D not certain. With 5 bases removed from V and 4 bases from J, the gap between germline ends came to 8 bases. Germline lookup yields CDR1 MGHDK and CDR2 SYGVNS. This CDR3 contains 12 residues. CDR3 sequence: CASSLSFYGYTF. The DNA for the CDR3 is TGTGCCAGCAGTCTGAGCTTCTATGGCTACACCTTC.

The genes are TRBV6-1 and TRBJ1-1; 8 bases align to TRBD1. V was pared by 8 bases and J by 3 bases, with 5 bases of the junction left unmatched. The CDR3 has 13 amino acids. CDR1 is MNHNS and CDR2 is SASEGT in the germline V gene. This chain's CDR3 is CASHRGLDTEAFF. The CDR3 nucleotides read TGTGCCAGCCACAGGGGGTTGGACACTGAAGCTTTCTTT.

The rearrangement joins TRBV14 to TRBJ2-7; no firm D call. This CDR3 contains 13 residues. Trimming removed 0 bases from V and 3 bases from J, with 6 bases in between. The V gene's germline CDR1 is SGHDN and CDR2 FVKESK. The CDR3 DNA is TGTGCCAGCAGCCAAGACCTCTACTACGAGCAGTACTTC. Encoded protein: CASSQDLYYEQYF.